This TCR beta chain was captured by sequencing in a study of tumor and adjacent non-tumor tissue in lung cancer. Study details: The patients, 9 to 11 men and 5 or 6 women, were roughly 31 to 85 with stage I to III disease. Notes on the study in general: Tumor repertoires had a smaller top 100 clone share than normal lung.

A remark on this clonotype: What it binds is not known. The junction differs from germline at one of its ends, possibly a read error.

TCRbeta libraries were built with three rounds of nested PCR, modified from ARM-PCR. One entry per CDR3 protein, called by TCRdb with MiXCR from the multiplex PCR reads. The sample records about 93,000 distinct CDR3 sequences, roughly 70% being singletons. The template was RNA from unsorted bulk tissue. Sequencing was carried out using lung tumor tissue. The receptor's source is a man aged 55 to 70 with non-small cell lung cancer.

The CDR3 loop is CSVATWPYEQYF. The CDR3 DNA reads TGTAGCGTTGCTACATGGCCCTACGAGCAGTACTTC. The chain combines TRBV29-1 with TRBJ2-7; D might be TRBD2 (5 bases). From germline, CDR1 is SQVTM and CDR2 ANQGSEA. The length of the CDR3 is 12 residues.